A selection of T cell receptor beta chains follows, all from one sample in a study of blood T cell repertoires in COVID-19. The protocol was immunoSEQ multiplex PCR, while the TCRdb copy is restricted to in-frame clones and leaves out a portion. The sample has approximately 100,000 clones; 70% to 85% are singletons. Sequences were obtained from peripheral blood. The receptor source for this set is a man between 70 and 80 years old with active or convalescent COVID-19. CDR3s leave out the opening cysteine and the closing phenylalanine or tryptophan. The order of the fields is V gene, J gene, CDR3 protein.

TRBV3-1/TRBV3-2,TRBJ2-4,ASSRGTSGVSRTKNIQY
TRBV10-3,TRBJ1-5,AISAGSGQGGDQPQH
TRBV5-1,TRBJ2-3,ASSLGTSGGALSDTQY
TRBV9,TRBJ1-2,ASSASSYGYT
TRBV5-4,TRBJ1-4,ASSPDNAPREKLF
TRBV5-1,TRBJ2-1,ASSGTVYNEQF
TRBV6-5,TRBJ1-5,ASTRGGEGPQH
TRBV24-1,TRBJ2-3,ATSDRGHYSTDTQY
TRBV19,TRBJ1-5,ASSSSRDSSYQPQH
TRBV19,TRBJ1-6,ASSDRGPLH
TRBV3-1/TRBV3-2,TRBJ1-1,ASSQARQVIGRGTEAF
TRBV11-2,TRBJ2-1,ASRGNQYNEQF
TRBV3-1/TRBV3-2,TRBJ1-4,ASSRLGNEKLF
TRBV11-1,TRBJ2-7,ASSEGLGEQY
TRBV3-1/TRBV3-2,TRBJ2-1,ASSLGLAFNEQF
TRBV3-1/TRBV3-2,TRBJ2-7,ASSQDLLAFYEQY
TRBV25-1,TRBJ2-7,ASSLGQGYEQY
TRBV5-5,TRBJ1-2,ASSLWATNYGYT
TRBV7-2,TRBJ2-7,ASSLRGGIYEQY
TRBV9,TRBJ2-2,ASSSRRTGGGNTGELF
TRBV4-1,TRBJ2-1,ASSQDAGSSYNEQF
TRBV7-9,TRBJ1-1,ASSLNAEPTEAF
TRBV5-6,TRBJ2-3,ASSLVPGSNTDTQY
TRBV27,TRBJ2-5,ASSFSGDQETQY
TRBV19,TRBJ1-3,ASSVTGVRSGNTIY
TRBV5-1,TRBJ2-3,ASSLGQGQADTQY
TRBV5-4,TRBJ1-1,ASSPSRALNTEAF
TRBV7-9,TRBJ1-6,ASSSGSPGSPLH
TRBV6-5,TRBJ1-2,ASSFRVPNYGYT
TRBV15,TRBJ1-2,ATSRAGWGVYGYT
TRBV18,TRBJ2-3,ASSPVAGESTDTQY
TRBV7-7,TRBJ2-7,ASSLGGGGADEQY
TRBV18,TRBJ1-2,ASSPPGRLNYGYT
TRBV9,TRBJ2-7,ASSVAWQNSYEQY
TRBV5-8,TRBJ2-1,ASSFSGGAGNEQF
TRBV7-2,TRBJ2-3,ASSLWTGGKYTDTQY
TRBV9,TRBJ1-1,ASSVDREDTEAF
TRBV29-1,TRBJ1-3,SVGETRQGASGNTIY
TRBV30,TRBJ2-1,AWSVGLAGYNEQF
TRBV24-1,TRBJ2-1,ATSDPRTSGIEQF
TRBV5-4,TRBJ2-2,ASSPQGANTGELF
TRBV6-1,TRBJ1-5,ASSEDRVWTADQPQH
TRBV19,TRBJ2-3,ASSIRGLGNTDTQY